The subject of this entry is one T cell receptor (beta chain). The sample originates from a study of radiotherapy plus CTLA-4 blockade in lung cancer. Germline V lookup: CDR1 SGHRS, CDR2 YFSETQ. The CDR3 length is 13 residues. Trimming cost V 0 bases and J 5 bases, with 7 bases left between them. Method: immunoSEQ multiplex PCR; TCRdb's copy keeps in-frame clones and lacks some. The top ten clones hold over 2% of a sample with 50,000 to 65,000 clones, roughly 77% of them seen once. It was focal radiation plus CTLA-4 blockade with ipilimumab that patients with chemo-refractory metastatic non-small-cell lung cancer received.

This chain connects TRBV5-1 to TRBJ2-3, with D unresolved. The clonotype originates from a human donor with non-small cell lung cancer whose response to radiotherapy plus ipilimumab could not be evaluated. The source material was peripheral blood, sampled from a patient treated with radiotherapy plus ipilimumab. CDR3 residues: CASSLASRDTQYF. The CDR3 DNA follows: TGCGCCAGCAGCTTGGCGTCGAGAGATACGCAGTATTTT.